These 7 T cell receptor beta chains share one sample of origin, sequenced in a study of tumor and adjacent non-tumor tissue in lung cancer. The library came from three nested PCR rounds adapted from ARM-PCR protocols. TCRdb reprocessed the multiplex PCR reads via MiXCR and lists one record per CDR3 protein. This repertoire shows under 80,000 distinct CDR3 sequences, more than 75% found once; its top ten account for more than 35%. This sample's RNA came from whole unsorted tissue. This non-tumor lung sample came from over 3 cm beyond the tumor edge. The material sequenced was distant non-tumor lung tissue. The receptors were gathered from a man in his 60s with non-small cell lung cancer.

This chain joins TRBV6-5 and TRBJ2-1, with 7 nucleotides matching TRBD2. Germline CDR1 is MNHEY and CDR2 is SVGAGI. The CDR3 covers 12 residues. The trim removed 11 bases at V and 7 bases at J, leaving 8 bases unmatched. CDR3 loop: CAVGGWWNEQFF. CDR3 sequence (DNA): TGTGCCGTCGGGGGGTGGTGGAATGAGCAGTTCTTC.

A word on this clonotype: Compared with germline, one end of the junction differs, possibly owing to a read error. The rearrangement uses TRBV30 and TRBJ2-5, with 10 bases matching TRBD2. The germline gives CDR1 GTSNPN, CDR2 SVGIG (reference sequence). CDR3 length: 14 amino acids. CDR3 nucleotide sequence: TGTGCCTGTAGTGGCCTAGCGGGAGTGGAGACCCTGTACTTC. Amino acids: CACSGLAGVETLYF.

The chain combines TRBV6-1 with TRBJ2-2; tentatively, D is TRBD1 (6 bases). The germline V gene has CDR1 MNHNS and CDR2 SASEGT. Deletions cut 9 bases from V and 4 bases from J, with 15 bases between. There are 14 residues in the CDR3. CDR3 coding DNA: TGTGCCAGGCAGACAGGAGCGCTCACCGGGGAGCTGTTTTTT. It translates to CARQTGALTGELFF.

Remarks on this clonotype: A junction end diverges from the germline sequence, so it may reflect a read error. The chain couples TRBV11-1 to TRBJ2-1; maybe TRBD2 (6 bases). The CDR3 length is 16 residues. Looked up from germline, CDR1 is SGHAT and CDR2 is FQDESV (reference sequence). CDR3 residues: CAGSPRDSTSYSEQFF. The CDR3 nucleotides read TGTGCCGGCAGCCCCCGGGACTCCACCTCCTACAGTGAGCAGTTCTTC.

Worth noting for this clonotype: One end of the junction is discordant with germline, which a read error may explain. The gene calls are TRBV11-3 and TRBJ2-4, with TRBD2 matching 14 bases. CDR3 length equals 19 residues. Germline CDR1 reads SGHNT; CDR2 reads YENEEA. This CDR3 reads CASNLSGTSGSASQNIKYF. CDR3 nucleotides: TGTGCTAGCAACCTTTCCGGGACTAGCGGGAGTGCGAGTCAAAACATTAAGTACTTC.

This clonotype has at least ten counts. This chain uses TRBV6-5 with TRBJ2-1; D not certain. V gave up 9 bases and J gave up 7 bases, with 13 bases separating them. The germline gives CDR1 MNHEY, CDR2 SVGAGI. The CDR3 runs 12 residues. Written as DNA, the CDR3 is TGTGCCAGTCACCCCAGTAAGAATGAGCAGTTCTTC. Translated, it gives CASHPSKNEQFF.

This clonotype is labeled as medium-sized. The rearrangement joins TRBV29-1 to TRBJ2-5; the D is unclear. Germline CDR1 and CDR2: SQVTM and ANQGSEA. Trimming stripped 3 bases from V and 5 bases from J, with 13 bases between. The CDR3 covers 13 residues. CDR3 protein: CSVESAVRETQYF. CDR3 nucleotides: TGCAGCGTTGAGTCCGCGGTACGGGAGACCCAGTACTTC.